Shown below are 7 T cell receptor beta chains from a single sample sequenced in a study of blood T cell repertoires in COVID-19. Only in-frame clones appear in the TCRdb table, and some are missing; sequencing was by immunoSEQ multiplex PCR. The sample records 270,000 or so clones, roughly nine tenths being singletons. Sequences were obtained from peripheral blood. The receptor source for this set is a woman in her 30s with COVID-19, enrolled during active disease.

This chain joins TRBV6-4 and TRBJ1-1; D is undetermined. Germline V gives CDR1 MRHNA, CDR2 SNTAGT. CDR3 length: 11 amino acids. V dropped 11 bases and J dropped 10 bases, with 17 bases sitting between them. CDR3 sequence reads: CALEAPEGAFF. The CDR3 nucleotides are TGTGCCCTCGAGGCCCCAGAAGGAGCTTTCTTT.

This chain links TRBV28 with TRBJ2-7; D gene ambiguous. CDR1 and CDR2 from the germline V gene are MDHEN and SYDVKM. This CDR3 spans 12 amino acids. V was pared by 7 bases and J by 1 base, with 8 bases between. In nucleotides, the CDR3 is TGTGCCAGCAACTACATGTCCTACGAGCAGTACTTC. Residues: CASNYMSYEQYF. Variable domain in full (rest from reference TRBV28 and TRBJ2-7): DVKVTQSSRYLVKRTGEKVFLECVQDMDHENMFWYRQDPGLGLRLIYFSYDVKMKEKGDIPEGYSVSREKKERFSLILESASTNQTSMYLCASNYMSYEQYFGPGTRLTVT.

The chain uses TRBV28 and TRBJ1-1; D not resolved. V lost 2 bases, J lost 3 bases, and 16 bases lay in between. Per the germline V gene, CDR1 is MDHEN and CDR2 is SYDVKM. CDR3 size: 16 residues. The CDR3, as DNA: TGTGCCAGCAGTTTAGGCCCCGGGGTGAGATACACTGAAGCTTTCTTT. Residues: CASSLGPGVRYTEAFF.

The CDR3 loop is CASSDLGVGITEAFF. The DNA for the CDR3 is TGTGCCAGCAGTGACCTCGGGGTAGGGATCACTGAAGCTTTCTTT. This sequence joins TRBV6-4 and TRBJ1-1; D is uncertain. The CDR3 extends over 15 amino acids. Germline V gene lookup returns CDR1 MRHNA and CDR2 SNTAGT. V was pared by 2 bases and J by 4 bases, with 14 bases between.

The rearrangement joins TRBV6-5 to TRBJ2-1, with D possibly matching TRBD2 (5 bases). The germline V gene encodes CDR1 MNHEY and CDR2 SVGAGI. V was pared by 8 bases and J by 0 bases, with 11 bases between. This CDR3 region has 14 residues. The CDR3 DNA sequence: TGTGCCAGCCGGGATCTGAGCTCCTACAATGAGCAGTTCTTC. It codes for CASRDLSSYNEQFF.

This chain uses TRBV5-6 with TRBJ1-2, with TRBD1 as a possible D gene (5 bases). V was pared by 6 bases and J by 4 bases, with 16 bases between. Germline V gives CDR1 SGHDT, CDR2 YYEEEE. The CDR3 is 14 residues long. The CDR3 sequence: CASIARDQFYGYTF. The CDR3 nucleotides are TGTGCCAGCATCGCGCGGGACCAATTCTATGGCTACACCTTC.

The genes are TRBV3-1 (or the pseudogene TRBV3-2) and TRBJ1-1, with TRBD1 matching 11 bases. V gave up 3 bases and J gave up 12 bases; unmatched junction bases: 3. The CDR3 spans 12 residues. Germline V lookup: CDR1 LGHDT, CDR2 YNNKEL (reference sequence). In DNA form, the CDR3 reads TGTGCCAGCAGCCAGGGGACAGGGGGGACTTTCTTT. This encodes CASSQGTGGTFF.